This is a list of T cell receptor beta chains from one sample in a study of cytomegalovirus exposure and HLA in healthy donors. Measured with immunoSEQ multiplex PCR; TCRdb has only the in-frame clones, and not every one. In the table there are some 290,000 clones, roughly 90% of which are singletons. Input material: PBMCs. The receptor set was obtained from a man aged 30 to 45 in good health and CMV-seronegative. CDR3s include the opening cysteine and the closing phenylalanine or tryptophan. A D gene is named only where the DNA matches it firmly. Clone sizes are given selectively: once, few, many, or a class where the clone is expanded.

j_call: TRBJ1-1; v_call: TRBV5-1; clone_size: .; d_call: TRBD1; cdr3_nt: TGCGCCAGCAGCCCCGGGGACAGCCAGAACACTGAAGCTTTCTTT; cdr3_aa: CASSPGDSQNTEAFF
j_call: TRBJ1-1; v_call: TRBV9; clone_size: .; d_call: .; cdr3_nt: TGTGCCAGCAGCCCCGAGGACACTGAAGCTTTCTTT; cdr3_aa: CASSPEDTEAFF
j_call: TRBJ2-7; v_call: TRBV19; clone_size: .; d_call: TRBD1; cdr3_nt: TGTGCCAGTAGTACGACAGGGATGTCTTCCTACGAGCAGTACTTC; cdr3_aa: CASSTTGMSSYEQYF
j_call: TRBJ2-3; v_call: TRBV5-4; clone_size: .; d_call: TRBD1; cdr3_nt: TGTGCCAGCAGGCCTGCAGGGGGCGCGTCAGATACGCAGTATTTT; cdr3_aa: CASRPAGGASDTQYF
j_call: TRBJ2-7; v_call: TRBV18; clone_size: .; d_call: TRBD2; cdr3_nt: TGTGCCAGCTCACCACCGTCTAGCGGAGGCTACGAGCAGTACTTC; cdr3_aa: CASSPPSSGGYEQYF
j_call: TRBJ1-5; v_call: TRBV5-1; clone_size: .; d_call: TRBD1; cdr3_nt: TGCGCCAGCAGCTTGGGGACAGGTGGAAATCAGCCCCAGCATTTT; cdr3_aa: CASSLGTGGNQPQHF
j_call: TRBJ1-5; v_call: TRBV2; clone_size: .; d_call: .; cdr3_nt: TGTGCCAGCAGTGAAACCCGGGTCATGGCTCGCTGGAGCAATCAGCCCCAGCATTTT; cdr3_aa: CASSETRVMARWSNQPQHF
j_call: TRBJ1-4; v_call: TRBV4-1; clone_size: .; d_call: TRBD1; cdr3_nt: TGCGCCAGCAGCCAAGAGACAGGGAGAGCAACTAATGAAAAACTGTTTTTT; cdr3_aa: CASSQETGRATNEKLFF
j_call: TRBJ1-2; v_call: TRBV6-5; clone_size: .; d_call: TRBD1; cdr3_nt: TGTGCCAGCAGGGACAGGGGGGAGGGCTACACCTTC; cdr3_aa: CASRDRGEGYTF
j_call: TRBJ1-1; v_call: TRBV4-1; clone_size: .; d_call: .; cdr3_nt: TGCGCCAGCAGCCAAGAGGGCAGAGGGGTGTTAGAGGGGGAATGGGACACTGAAGCTTTCTTT; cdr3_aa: CASSQEGRGVLEGEWDTEAFF
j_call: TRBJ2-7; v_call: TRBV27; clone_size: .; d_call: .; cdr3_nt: TGTGCCAGCAGCTACAGGGTCTCCTACGAGCAGTACTTC; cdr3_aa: CASSYRVSYEQYF
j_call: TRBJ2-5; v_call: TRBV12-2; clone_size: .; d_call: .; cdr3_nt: TGTGCAAGTCGCTTATTTGGGCTAGCGGGGGGAGAGACCCAGTACTTC; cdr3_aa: CASRLFGLAGGETQYF
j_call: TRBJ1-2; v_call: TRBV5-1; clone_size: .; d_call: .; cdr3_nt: TGCGCCAGCAGACCGGATGGACAGCAGCTTATCTATGGCTACACCTTC; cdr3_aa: CASRPDGQQLIYGYTF
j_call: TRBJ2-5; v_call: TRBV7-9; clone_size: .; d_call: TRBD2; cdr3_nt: TGTGCCAGCAGCAAAAACTTACTAGCGGGTGAAGAGACCCAGTACTTC; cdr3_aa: CASSKNLLAGEETQYF
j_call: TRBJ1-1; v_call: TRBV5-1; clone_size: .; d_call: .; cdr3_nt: TGCGCCAGCAGCTTGGCGGGGGTGGGAAATGAAGCTTTCTTT; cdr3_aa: CASSLAGVGNEAFF
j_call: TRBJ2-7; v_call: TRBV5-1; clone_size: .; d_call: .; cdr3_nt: TGCGCCAGCAGCCGGAGTGCAGGGTCCGCACCCTCCTACGAGCAGTACTTC; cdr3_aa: CASSRSAGSAPSYEQYF
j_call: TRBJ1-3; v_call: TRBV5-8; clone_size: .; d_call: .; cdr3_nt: TGTGCCAGCAGCTTGGCAACCGTTAGCTCTGGAAACACCATATATTTT; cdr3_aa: CASSLATVSSGNTIYF
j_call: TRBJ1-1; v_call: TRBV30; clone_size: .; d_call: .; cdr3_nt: TGTGCCTGGAGGCCATCGGAGGGAGGAGCTTTCTTT; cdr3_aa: CAWRPSEGGAFF
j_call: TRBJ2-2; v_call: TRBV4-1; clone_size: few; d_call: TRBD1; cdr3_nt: TGCGCCAGCAGCCAGCCCGACAGGGGGGTCGGGGAGCTGTTTTTT; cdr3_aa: CASSQPDRGVGELFF
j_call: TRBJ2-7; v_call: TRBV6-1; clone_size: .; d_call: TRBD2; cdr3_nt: TGTGCCAGCAGTGTCTTAGCGGGGGGTTACGAGCAGTACTTC; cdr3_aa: CASSVLAGGYEQYF
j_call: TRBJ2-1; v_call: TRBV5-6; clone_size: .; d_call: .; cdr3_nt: TGTGCCAGCACGCCTCCGAGCTCCTACAATGAGCAGTTCTTC; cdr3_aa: CASTPPSSYNEQFF
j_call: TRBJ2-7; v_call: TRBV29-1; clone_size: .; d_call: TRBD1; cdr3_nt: TGCAGCGCCGGACAGGTCCACGAGCAGTACTTC; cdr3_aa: CSAGQVHEQYF
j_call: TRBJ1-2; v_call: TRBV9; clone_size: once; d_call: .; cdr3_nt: TGTGCCAGCAGCGCAGGGTCCCTAACAGCAACCGGGACTACCTATGGCTACACCTTC; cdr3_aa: CASSAGSLTATGTTYGYTF
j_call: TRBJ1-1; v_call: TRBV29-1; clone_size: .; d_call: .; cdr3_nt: TGCAGCGGAAATCAGGGGAGACGGAACACTGAAGCTTTCTTT; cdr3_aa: CSGNQGRRNTEAFF
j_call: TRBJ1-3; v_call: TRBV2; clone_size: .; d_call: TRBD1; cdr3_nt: TGTGCCAGCATTAACAGGGGGAGCTCTGGAAACACCATATATTTT; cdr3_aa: CASINRGSSGNTIYF